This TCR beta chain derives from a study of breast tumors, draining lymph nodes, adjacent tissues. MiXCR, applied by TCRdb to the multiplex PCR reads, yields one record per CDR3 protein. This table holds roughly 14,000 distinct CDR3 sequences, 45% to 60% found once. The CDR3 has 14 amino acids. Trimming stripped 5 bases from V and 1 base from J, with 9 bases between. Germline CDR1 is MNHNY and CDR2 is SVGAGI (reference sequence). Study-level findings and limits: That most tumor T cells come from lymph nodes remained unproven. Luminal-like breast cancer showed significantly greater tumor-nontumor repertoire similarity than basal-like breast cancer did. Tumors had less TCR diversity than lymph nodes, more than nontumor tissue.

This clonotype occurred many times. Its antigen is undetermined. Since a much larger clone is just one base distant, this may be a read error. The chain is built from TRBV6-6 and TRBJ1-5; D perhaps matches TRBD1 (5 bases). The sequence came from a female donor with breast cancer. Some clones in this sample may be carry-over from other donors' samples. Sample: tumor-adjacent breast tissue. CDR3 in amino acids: CASSHEGSNQPQHF. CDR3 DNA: TGTGCCAGCAGTCACGAGGGGAGCAATCAGCCCCAGCATTTT.